One sample yielded the 5 T cell receptor beta chains listed below, sequenced in a study of blood T cells in healthy people across ages. PCR was performed a second time for about 7 to 12 cycles using a sample-barcoded 5' primer and a J-beta primer mix. In TCRdb, the 5' RACE reads were re-called with MiXCR into one record per CDR3 protein. Of 700,000 or so distinct CDR3 sequences listed, around two fifths are singletons. Sequencing was done on a sample of blood. Receptors originate from a man at least 80 years old in good health.

At least ten counts were recorded for this clonotype. The chain uses TRBV13 and TRBJ1-1; D is uncertain. Trimming left V 0 bases short and J 1 base short, with 9 bases between. The CDR3 loop spans 15 amino acids. Germline CDR1 reads PRHDT; CDR2 reads FYEKMQ (reference sequence). The CDR3 sequence is CASSLGQGQNTEAFF. The CDR3 DNA sequence: TGTGCCAGCAGCTTAGGCCAAGGCCAGAACACTGAAGCTTTCTTT.

The chain links TRBV6-5 to TRBJ2-2; no clear D. Germline-derived CDR1 and CDR2 are MNHEY and SVGAGI. CDR3 length: 16 amino acids. V was shortened by 0 bases and J by 5 bases, with 13 bases between the two germline ends. The CDR3 DNA reads TGTGCCAGCAGTTACTCTCGGAAGTGTAGGACCGGGGAGCTGTTTTTT. Residues: CASSYSRKCRTGELFF.

There are a few counts of this clonotype. The chain is built from TRBV9 and TRBJ1-6; 7 bases align to TRBD1. After removal of 4 bases from V and 3 bases from J, the junction contained 7 bases not matched to a gene. The CDR3 has 16 amino acids. Germline CDR1 SGDLS, CDR2 YYNGEE. CDR3 sequence (DNA): TGTGCCAGCAGCCCTCGGGACAGAAACTATAATTCACCCCTCCACTTT. Translating it yields CASSPRDRNYNSPLHF.

This chain joins TRBV20-1 and TRBJ2-3, with 12 bases fitting TRBD2. Unmatched junction bases numbered 8, after V lost 6 bases and J lost 4 bases. CDR1 and CDR2 (germline): DFQATT, SNEGSKA (reference sequence). This CDR3 contains 15 residues. CDR3 coding DNA: TGCAGTGCCCGACTAGCGGGAGTCAGCGCAGATACGCAGTATTTT. Translation: CSARLAGVSADTQYF.

This clonotype was observed a handful of times. The chain combines TRBV6-2 or TRBV6-3 with TRBJ1-1, with 10 nucleotides matching TRBD1. V was pared by 2 bases and J by 4 bases, with 7 bases of the junction left unmatched. This CDR3 is 16 amino acids long. The germline CDR1 and CDR2 sequences are MNHEY and SVGEGT. The CDR3 nucleotides read TGTGCCAGCAGTTACCCTTCGGACAGGGGGGGCACTGAAGCTTTCTTT. Translated: CASSYPSDRGGTEAFF.